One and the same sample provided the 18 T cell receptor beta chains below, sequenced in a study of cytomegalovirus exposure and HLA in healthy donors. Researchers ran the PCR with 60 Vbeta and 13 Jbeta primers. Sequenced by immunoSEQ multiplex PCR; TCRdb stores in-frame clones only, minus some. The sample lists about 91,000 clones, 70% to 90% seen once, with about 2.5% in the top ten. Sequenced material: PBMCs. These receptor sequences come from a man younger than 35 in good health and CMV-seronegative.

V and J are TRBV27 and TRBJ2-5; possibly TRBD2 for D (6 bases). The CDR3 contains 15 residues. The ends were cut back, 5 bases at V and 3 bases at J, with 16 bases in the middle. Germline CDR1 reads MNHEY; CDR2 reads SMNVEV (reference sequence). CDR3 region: CASSRRSSVKETQYF. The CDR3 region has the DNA TGTGCCAGCAGTCGCAGGTCTAGCGTTAAAGAGACCCAGTACTTC.

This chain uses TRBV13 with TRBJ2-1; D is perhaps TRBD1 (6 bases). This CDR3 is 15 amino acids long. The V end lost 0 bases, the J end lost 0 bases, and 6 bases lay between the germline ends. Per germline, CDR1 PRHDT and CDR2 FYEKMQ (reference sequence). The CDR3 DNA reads TGTGCCAGCAGCTTAGGAGGGGGCTCCTACAATGAGCAGTTCTTC. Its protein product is CASSLGGGSYNEQFF.

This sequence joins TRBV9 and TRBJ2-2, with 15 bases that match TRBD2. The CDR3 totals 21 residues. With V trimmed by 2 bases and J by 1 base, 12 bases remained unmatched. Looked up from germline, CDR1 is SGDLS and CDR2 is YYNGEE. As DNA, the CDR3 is TGTGCCAGCAGCGTCCACGTGCTTGAGGGACTAGCGGGGGGGAACACCGGGGAGCTGTTTTTT. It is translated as CASSVHVLEGLAGGNTGELFF.

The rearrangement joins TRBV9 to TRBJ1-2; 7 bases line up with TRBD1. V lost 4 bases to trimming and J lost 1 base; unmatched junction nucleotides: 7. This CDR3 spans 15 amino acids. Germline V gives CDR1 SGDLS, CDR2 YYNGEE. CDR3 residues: CASSSRDSYNYGYTF. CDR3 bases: TGTGCCAGCAGCTCGAGGGACAGTTATAACTATGGCTACACCTTC.

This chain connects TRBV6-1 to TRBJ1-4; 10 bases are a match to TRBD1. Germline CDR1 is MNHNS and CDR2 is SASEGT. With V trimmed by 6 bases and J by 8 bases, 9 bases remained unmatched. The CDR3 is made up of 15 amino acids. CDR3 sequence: CASRLSGQGTEKLFF. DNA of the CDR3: TGTGCCAGCAGGCTTTCGGGACAGGGGACCGAAAAACTGTTTTTT.

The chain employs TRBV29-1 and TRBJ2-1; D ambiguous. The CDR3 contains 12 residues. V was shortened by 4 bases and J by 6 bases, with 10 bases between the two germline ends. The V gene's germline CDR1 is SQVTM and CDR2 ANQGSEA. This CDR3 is CSVAVSRNEQFF. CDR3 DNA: TGCAGCGTTGCGGTCTCGCGCAATGAGCAGTTCTTC.

The CDR3 loop is CASSPGGDPNEKLFF. CDR3 sequence (DNA): TGCGCCAGCAGCCCCGGCGGGGACCCTAATGAAAAACTGTTTTTT. The chain combines TRBV5-1 with TRBJ1-4, with D perhaps TRBD1 (5 bases). V lost 4 bases to trimming and J lost 3 bases, with 13 bases between them. The CDR3 sequence is 15 residues long. Germline CDR1 reads SGHRS; CDR2 reads YFSETQ.

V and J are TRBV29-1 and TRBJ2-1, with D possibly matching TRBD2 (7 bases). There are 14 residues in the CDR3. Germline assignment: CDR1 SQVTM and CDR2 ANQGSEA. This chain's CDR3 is CSTGARESDNEQFF. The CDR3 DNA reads TGCAGTACGGGGGCGCGGGAGAGCGACAATGAGCAGTTCTTC.

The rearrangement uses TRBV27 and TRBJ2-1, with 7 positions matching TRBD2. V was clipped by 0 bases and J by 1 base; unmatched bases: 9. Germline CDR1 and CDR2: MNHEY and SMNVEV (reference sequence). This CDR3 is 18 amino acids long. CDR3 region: CASSLSSGNSRSYNEQFF. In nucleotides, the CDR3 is TGTGCCAGCAGTTTATCCAGCGGGAACAGCAGGTCCTACAATGAGCAGTTCTTC.

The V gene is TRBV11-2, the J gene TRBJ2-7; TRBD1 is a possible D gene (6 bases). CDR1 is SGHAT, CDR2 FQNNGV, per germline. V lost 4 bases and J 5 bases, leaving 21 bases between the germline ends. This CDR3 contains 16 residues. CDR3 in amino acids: CASSSTSQGRGNEQYF. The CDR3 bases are TGTGCCAGCAGCTCTACCTCCCAGGGGCGCGGTAACGAGCAGTACTTC.

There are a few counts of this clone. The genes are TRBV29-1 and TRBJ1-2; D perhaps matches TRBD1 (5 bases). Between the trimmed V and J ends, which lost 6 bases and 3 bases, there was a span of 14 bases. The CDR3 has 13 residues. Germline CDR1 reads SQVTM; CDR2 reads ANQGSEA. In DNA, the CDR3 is TGCAGCGTCCGGAACCGGGGGGACTATGGCTACACCTTC. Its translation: CSVRNRGDYGYTF.

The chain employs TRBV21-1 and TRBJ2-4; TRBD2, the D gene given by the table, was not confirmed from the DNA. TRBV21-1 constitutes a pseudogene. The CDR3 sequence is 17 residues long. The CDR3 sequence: CASSSWGVGKAKNIQYF. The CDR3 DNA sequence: TGTGCCAGCAGCTCCTGGGGGGTTGGGAAGGCCAAAAACATTCAGTACTTC.

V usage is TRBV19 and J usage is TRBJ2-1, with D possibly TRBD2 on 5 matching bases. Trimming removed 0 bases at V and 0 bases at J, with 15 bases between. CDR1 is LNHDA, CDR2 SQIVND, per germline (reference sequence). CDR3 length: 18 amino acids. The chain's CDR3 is CASSIDPPGSSSYNEQFF. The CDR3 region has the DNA TGTGCCAGTAGTATAGATCCCCCGGGGTCTAGCTCCTACAATGAGCAGTTCTTC. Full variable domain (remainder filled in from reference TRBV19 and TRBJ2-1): DGGITQSPKYLFRKEGQNVTLSCEQNLNHDAMYWYRQDPGQGLRLIYYSQIVNDFQKGDIAEGYSVSREKKESFPLTVTSAQKNPTAFYLCASSIDPPGSSSYNEQFFGPGTRLTVL.

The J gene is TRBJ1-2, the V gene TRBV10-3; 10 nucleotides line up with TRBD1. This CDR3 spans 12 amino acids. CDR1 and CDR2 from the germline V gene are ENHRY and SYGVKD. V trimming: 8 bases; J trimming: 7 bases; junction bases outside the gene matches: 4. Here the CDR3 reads CAIGDRGAGYTF. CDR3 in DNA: TGTGCCATCGGGGACAGGGGAGCTGGCTACACCTTC.

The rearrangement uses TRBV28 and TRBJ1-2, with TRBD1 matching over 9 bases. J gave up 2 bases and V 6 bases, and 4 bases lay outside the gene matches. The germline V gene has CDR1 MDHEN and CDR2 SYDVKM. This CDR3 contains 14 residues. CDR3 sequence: CASREGTGNYGYTF. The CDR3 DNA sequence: TGTGCCAGCAGAGAGGGGACAGGGAACTATGGCTACACCTTC.

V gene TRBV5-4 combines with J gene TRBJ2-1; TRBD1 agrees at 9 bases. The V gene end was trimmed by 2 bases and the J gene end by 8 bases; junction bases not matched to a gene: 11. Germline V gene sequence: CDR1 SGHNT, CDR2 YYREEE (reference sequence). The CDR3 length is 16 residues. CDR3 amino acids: CASSLPGTGTRHEQFF. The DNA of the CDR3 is TGTGCCAGCAGCTTACCCGGGACAGGGACGCGCCATGAGCAGTTCTTC.

This CDR3 is CASSLATGMNTEAFF. CDR3 DNA sequence: TGCGCCAGCAGCTTGGCGACAGGGATGAACACTGAAGCTTTCTTT. The gene calls are TRBV5-1 and TRBJ1-1; TRBD1 matches at 7 bases. Germline V gene lookup returns CDR1 SGHRS and CDR2 YFSETQ. Trimming cost V 0 bases and J 0 bases; bases outside gene matches: 2. The CDR3 covers 15 residues.

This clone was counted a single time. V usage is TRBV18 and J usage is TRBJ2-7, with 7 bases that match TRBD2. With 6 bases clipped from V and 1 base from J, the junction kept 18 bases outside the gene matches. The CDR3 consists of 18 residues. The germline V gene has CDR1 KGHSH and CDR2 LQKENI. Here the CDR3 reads CASSPIPLAAGSSYEQYF. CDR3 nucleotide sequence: TGTGCCAGCTCCCCAATCCCCCTAGCAGCGGGGAGTTCCTACGAGCAGTACTTC. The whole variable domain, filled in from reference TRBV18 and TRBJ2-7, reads NAGVMQNPRHLVRRRGQEARLRCSPMKGHSHVYWYRQLPEEGLKFMVYLQKENIIDESGMPKERFSAEFPKEGPSILRIQQVVRGDSAAYFCASSPIPLAAGSSYEQYFGPGTRLTVT.